This T cell receptor beta chain was captured by sequencing in a study of memory CD8 T cells in hepatitis C reinfection. Turning to the study itself: Reinfection meant HCV RNA positivity after two negatives ≥60 days apart.

Only in-frame clones appear in the TCRdb table, and some are missing; sequencing was by immunoSEQ multiplex PCR. The sample includes more than 35,000 clones, 70% to 90% seen only once; the top ten take approximately 1.2%. The time point here: peak reinfection, 3 to 8 weeks after reinfection detection. The sorted cells went straight to TCR sequencing with no prior in vitro expansion. Germline V lookup: CDR1 SGHVS, CDR2 FNYEAQ. The CDR3 totals 13 residues. V dropped 3 bases and J dropped 7 bases, with 13 bases sitting between them. The chain recombines TRBV7-6 with TRBJ2-7; D is possibly TRBD1 (6 bases). The sequencing sample was made of naive CD8+ T cells sorted from blood. The sequence was collected from a man aged 18 to 30 with hepatitis C virus infection. In nucleotides, the CDR3 is TGTGCCAGCAGCTTGGGGGAAGGGGGAGAGCAGTACTTC. This codes for CASSLGEGGEQYF.